The source of this T cell receptor beta chain is a study of T-cell memory formation after mild COVID-19. Study background: Most TCR clusters belonged to a single donor. Study conclusions and caveats: There was a balanced CD4/CD8 profile in clones contracting day 15 to 85, and later expanders leaned CD4+.

TCRdb ran MiXCR on the 5' RACE reads and lists one entry per CDR3 protein. The table includes roughly 340,000 distinct CDR3 sequences, more than 15% detected once. This clonotype was counted ten times or more. Its matching antigen is unknown. V was pared by 0 bases and J by 0 bases, with 11 bases of the junction left unmatched. The CDR3 runs to 19 residues. CDR1 and CDR2 (germline): ENHRY, SYGVKD. This receptor was identified in a man younger than 35 who had mild COVID-19 (a few samples of this study predate the infection). Cell type and time point are not known. This rearrangement joins TRBV10-3 to TRBJ2-1; 7 bases align to TRBD2. Sequencing was carried out using PBMCs or a T cell subset sorted from them (not recorded which). The CDR3 DNA follows: TGTGCCATCAGTGAGTCCGGCGTTAGCGGGTTCAGCTCCTACAATGAGCAGTTCTTC. Translated, it gives CAISESGVSGFSSYNEQFF.